Given below is one TCR beta chain in context. The source of the sample is a study of patients and donors after allogeneic stem cell transplantation. From the RT-PCR reads, TCRdb called clonotypes with MiXCR, one entry per CDR3 protein. Of about a million distinct CDR3 sequences in the sample, approximately 19% were seen once. CDR3 length equals 16 residues. Germline V gives CDR1 MNHEY, CDR2 SVGAGI. V was clipped by 2 bases and J by 2 bases; unmatched bases: 6. V gene TRBV6-5 combines with J gene TRBJ1-5; 7 bases are shared with TRBD1. The sample was blood, either unsorted or a sorted T cell fraction (not recorded which). The sequence was obtained from a human donor who was either an allogeneic HSCT recipient or a stem cell or donor lymphocyte infusion donor (not recorded which). It is not recorded whose cells these are; they may come from a transplant donor. CDR3 DNA: TGTGCCAGCAGTTACGCGCCAGGGGGAGGCAATCAGCCCCAGCATTTT. Amino acids: CASSYAPGGGNQPQHF.